Listed here are 27 T cell receptor beta chains from one sample, sequenced in a study of control samples from healthy donors and cancer patients. TCRdb's table, derived via immunoSEQ multiplex PCR, lists solely in-frame clones and lacks some. The data contain some 140,000 clones, roughly nine tenths of them singletons. Sequenced: blood. These receptors were obtained from a woman in her 30s in good health.

The table lists this clone with a few counts. The rearrangement uses TRBV4-2 and TRBJ2-2, with 7 bases lining up with TRBD1. Germline CDR1 and CDR2: LGHNA and YNFKEQ. V lost 1 base to trimming and J lost 8 bases; unmatched junction nucleotides: 10. The CDR3 contains 16 residues. CDR3 in DNA: TGTGCCAGCAGCCAAGGAGTCAGAACAGGGGCGGGGGAGCTGTTTTTT. Residues: CASSQGVRTGAGELFF.

This chain uses TRBV18 with TRBJ1-2; 7 bases map to TRBD1. The V segment lost 3 bases and the J segment 4 bases; nucleotides outside the gene matches: 5. CDR3 length equals 14 residues. Germline CDR1 KGHSH, CDR2 LQKENI. The CDR3 protein is CASSPAGTAYGYTF. As DNA, the CDR3 is TGTGCCAGCTCACCGGCCGGGACAGCCTATGGCTACACCTTC.

The DNA for the CDR3 is TGCGCCAGCAGCCCGGGACCTCGACAAGAGACCCAGTACTTC. It encodes CASSPGPRQETQYF. The gene calls are TRBV5-1 and TRBJ2-5; D tentatively reads TRBD1 or TRBD2 (5 bases each). Germline-derived CDR1 and CDR2 are SGHRS and YFSETQ. CDR3 length equals 14 residues. V lost 4 bases and J 2 bases, leaving 12 bases between the germline ends.

V and J are TRBV28 and TRBJ2-7; TRBD1 matches at 8 bases. CDR1 is MDHEN and CDR2 is SYDVKM in the germline V gene. The junction had 8 bases not matched to a gene; V was cut back by 7 bases and J by 0 bases. CDR3 length: 15 amino acids. This CDR3 reads CASTMDRAASYEQYF. In DNA, the CDR3 is TGTGCCAGCACCATGGACAGGGCCGCCTCCTACGAGCAGTACTTC. The complete variable domain, with remaining parts taken from reference TRBV28 and TRBJ2-7, reads DVKVTQSSRYLVKRTGEKVFLECVQDMDHENMFWYRQDPGLGLRLIYFSYDVKMKEKGDIPEGYSVSREKKERFSLILESASTNQTSMYLCASTMDRAASYEQYFGPGTRLTVT.

The rearrangement joins TRBV5-1 to TRBJ2-7; weak D call: TRBD2 (5 bases). The CDR3 sequence is 13 residues long. Germline CDR1 SGHRS, CDR2 YFSETQ. Trimming cost V 0 bases and J 7 bases, with 11 bases left between them. As DNA, the CDR3 is TGCGCCAGCAGCTTGGTAGGTAGAGGGGAGCAGTACTTC. Translated, it gives CASSLVGRGEQYF.

This chain joins TRBV3-1 (or the pseudogene TRBV3-2) and TRBJ1-3; D not resolved. Germline CDR1 reads LGHDT; CDR2 reads YNNKEL (reference sequence). The CDR3 length is 12 residues. With 5 bases removed from V and 0 bases from J, the gap between germline ends came to 2 bases. The CDR3 here is CASSNSGNTIYF. The CDR3 DNA sequence: TGTGCCAGCAGCAACTCTGGAAACACCATATATTTT.

This sequence joins TRBV2 and TRBJ2-4; unclear D gene. CDR1 and CDR2 (germline): SNHLY, FYNNEI. The CDR3 sequence is 14 residues long. The ends were cut back, 7 bases at V and 8 bases at J, with 18 bases in the middle. The CDR3: CASTKTATSYIQYF. DNA of the CDR3: TGTGCCAGCACTAAAACGGCGACCTCCTACATTCAGTACTTC.

This chain uses TRBV4-1 with TRBJ1-6; no clear D gene. The CDR3 contains 16 residues. Trimming pared 0 bases from V and 10 bases from J, leaving 16 bases between. CDR1 and CDR2 (germline): MGHRA, YSYEKL. CDR3 amino acids: CASSQDSVPRRSPLHF. The CDR3 DNA reads TGCGCCAGCAGCCAAGATTCGGTCCCCCGAAGGTCACCCCTCCACTTT.

The chain combines TRBV30 with TRBJ1-5, with D possibly matching TRBD1 (6 bases). CDR1 is GTSNPN, CDR2 SVGIG, per germline (reference sequence). Deletions cut 1 base from V and 2 bases from J, with 9 bases between. The CDR3 is 14 amino acids. DNA of the CDR3: TGTGCCTGGAGTGAGGGGGTCGGCAATCAGCCCCAGCATTTT. It yields the protein CAWSEGVGNQPQHF.

The chain employs TRBV5-4 and TRBJ2-7; TRBD2 matches at 15 bases. Germline CDR1 and CDR2: SGHNT and YYREEE (reference sequence). The CDR3 is made up of 17 amino acids. The junction had 7 bases not matched to a gene; V was cut back by 4 bases and J by 2 bases. CDR3 sequence: CASSLGLAGGHTYEQYF. The CDR3 DNA is TGTGCCAGCAGCCTGGGACTAGCGGGAGGACATACCTACGAGCAGTACTTC.

This chain joins TRBV24-1 and TRBJ2-7; D possibly corresponds to TRBD2 (6 bases). Looked up from germline, CDR1 is KGHDR and CDR2 is SFDVKD. The CDR3 loop spans 12 amino acids. Between the trimmed V and J ends, which lost 9 bases and 5 bases, there was a span of 13 bases. In DNA form, the CDR3 reads TGTGCCACCGGACGCGGGACGGACGAGCAGTACTTC. This translates into CATGRGTDEQYF.

This clone has only one observation. The sample has other DNA sequences that encode this CDR3 too. The chain combines TRBV5-4 with TRBJ2-1, with 7 bases matching TRBD1. CDR3 length: 15 amino acids. V was clipped by 0 bases and J by 1 base; unmatched bases: 1. Germline V gene sequence: CDR1 SGHNT, CDR2 YYREEE (reference sequence). The DNA of the CDR3 is TGTGCCAGCAGCTTGGGACAGGGTTCCTACAATGAGCAGTTCTTC. It yields the protein CASSLGQGSYNEQFF.

J is TRBJ1-4 and V is TRBV5-1, with D hard to call. V lost 3 bases, J lost 3 bases, and 15 bases lay in between. This CDR3 spans 16 amino acids. Germline values: CDR1 SGHRS, CDR2 YFSETQ. This CDR3 reads CASSSDPHGANEKLFF. The CDR3, as DNA: TGCGCCAGCAGCTCCGACCCCCACGGGGCTAATGAAAAACTGTTTTTT.

For this clone: The same CDR3 arises from other DNA sequences in this sample as well. Here the CDR3 reads CASSFGSNTEAFF. The DNA of the CDR3 is TGTGCCAGCAGCTTCGGGTCAAATACTGAAGCTTTCTTT. The chain couples TRBV7-2 to TRBJ1-1; no definite D call. Per germline, CDR1 SGHTA and CDR2 FQGNSA. Trimming pared 3 bases from V and 5 bases from J, leaving 10 bases between. The CDR3 consists of 13 residues.

V usage is TRBV5-1 and J usage is TRBJ2-7, with D possibly matching TRBD2 (6 bases). The CDR3 length is 14 residues. Between the trimmed V and J ends, which lost 1 base and 4 bases, there was a span of 12 bases. Germline CDR1 is SGHRS and CDR2 is YFSETQ. DNA of the CDR3: TGCGCCAGCAGCTTGTTCAACGGGGGTTACGAGCAGTACTTC. It translates to CASSLFNGGYEQYF.

V and J are TRBV19 and TRBJ2-7; 10 positions agree with TRBD1. The CDR3 runs 15 residues. V shed 7 bases and J 1 base; nucleotides not matched to a gene: 7. CDR1 and CDR2 from the germline V gene are LNHDA and SQIVND (reference sequence). The CDR3 spells CASTPGQGFSYEQYF. In nucleotides, the CDR3 is TGTGCCAGTACCCCGGGACAGGGGTTTTCCTACGAGCAGTACTTC. Supplemented by reference TRBV19 and TRBJ2-7, the full variable domain reads DGGITQSPKYLFRKEGQNVTLSCEQNLNHDAMYWYRQDPGQGLRLIYYSQIVNDFQKGDIAEGYSVSREKKESFPLTVTSAQKNPTAFYLCASTPGQGFSYEQYFGPGTRLTVT.

The J gene is TRBJ1-5, the V gene TRBV2; TRBD1 aligns across 8 bases. V was pared by 7 bases and J by 0 bases, with 5 bases of the junction left unmatched. Germline V gene data show CDR1 as SNHLY and CDR2 as FYNNEI. The CDR3 contains 15 residues. Written as DNA, the CDR3 is TGTGCCAGCACCGACAGGGGCCTTAGCAATCAGCCCCAGCATTTT. Translating it yields CASTDRGLSNQPQHF.

V and J are TRBV5-1 and TRBJ2-2, with 9 nucleotides matching TRBD2. Germline CDR1 reads SGHRS; CDR2 reads YFSETQ. After removal of 6 bases from V and 0 bases from J, the junction contained 6 bases not matched to a gene. This CDR3 has 16 residues. The chain's CDR3 is CASTSTSGSNTGELFF. DNA of the CDR3: TGCGCCAGCACCTCAACTAGCGGGTCGAACACCGGGGAGCTGTTTTTT.

V gene TRBV2 combines with J gene TRBJ1-1; D not certain. The V gene lost 2 bases and the J gene lost 0 bases, with 10 bases spanning the gap. The CDR3 consists of 15 residues. Germline loops: CDR1 SNHLY, CDR2 FYNNEI. CDR3 in amino acids: CASSEFGQMNTEAFF. The DNA for the CDR3 is TGTGCCAGCAGTGAATTTGGGCAAATGAACACTGAAGCTTTCTTT.

The chain combines TRBV7-9 with TRBJ2-3, with 10 positions matching TRBD2. V lost 8 bases and J lost 5; bases outside the gene matches: 4. The germline CDR1 and CDR2 sequences are SEHNR and FQNEAQ (reference sequence). The CDR3 runs 13 residues. The CDR3 DNA sequence: TGTGCCAGCTGGAGCGGGAGGGGAGATACGCAGTATTTT. Encoded protein: CASWSGRGDTQYF. The variable domain in full, completed from reference TRBV7-9 and TRBJ2-3, reads DTGVSQNPRHKITKRGQNVTFRCDPISEHNRLYWYRQTLGQGPEFLTYFQNEAQLEKSRLLSDRFSAERPKGSFSTLEIQRTEQGDSAMYLCASWSGRGDTQYFGPGTRLTVL.

In its sample, this clone was seen once. V and J are TRBV7-9 and TRBJ1-4, with 9 bases fitting TRBD1. Germline V gene sequence: CDR1 SEHNR, CDR2 FQNEAQ (reference sequence). The V segment lost 5 bases and the J segment 4 bases; nucleotides outside the gene matches: 11. This CDR3 is built from 17 residues. CDR3 sequence: CASSVTGGAGYNEKLFF. CDR3 nucleotides: TGTGCCAGCAGCGTTACAGGGGGCGCTGGCTATAATGAAAAACTGTTTTTT.

This chain uses TRBV5-1 with TRBJ1-6; no reliable D call. V gave up 0 bases and J gave up 5 bases, with 6 bases separating them. The CDR3 totals 14 residues. CDR1 SGHRS and CDR2 YFSETQ come from the germline V gene. For the CDR3, the DNA is TGCGCCAGCAGCTTGGACGGAGATAATTCACCCCTCCACTTT. Residues: CASSLDGDNSPLHF.

The V gene is TRBV5-1, the J gene TRBJ2-1; perhaps TRBD2 as D (6 bases). From germline, CDR1 is SGHRS and CDR2 YFSETQ. Trimming removed 7 bases at V and 7 bases at J, with 18 bases between. The CDR3 extends over 14 amino acids. The CDR3 DNA is TGCGCCAGCTCTTGGAGGGGAGGAGGGAATGAGCAGTTCTTC. Protein sequence: CASSWRGGGNEQFF. The whole variable domain, remainder taken from reference TRBV5-1 and TRBJ2-1, is KAGVTQTPRYLIKTRGQQVTLSCSPISGHRSVSWYQQTPGQGLQFLFEYFSETQRNKGNFPGRFSGRQFSNSRSEMNVSTLELGDSALYLCASSWRGGGNEQFFGPGTRLTVL.

The chain recombines TRBV9 with TRBJ2-7, with 8 bases fitting TRBD2. The CDR3 covers 14 residues. Germline CDR1 and CDR2: SGDLS and YYNGEE. J was trimmed by 5 bases and V by 1 base; bases with no gene match: 5. The CDR3 here is CASSVSAGVNEQYF. The CDR3 DNA reads as TGTGCCAGCAGCGTATCAGCGGGAGTAAACGAGCAGTACTTC.

The chain uses TRBV3-1 (or the pseudogene TRBV3-2) and TRBJ2-7; D call uncertain. The CDR3 covers 13 residues. Trimming cost V 1 base and J 7 bases, with 11 bases left between them. Germline CDR1 LGHDT, CDR2 YNNKEL (reference sequence). The CDR3 sequence is CASSQVPGGEQYF. CDR3 nucleotide sequence: TGTGCCAGCAGCCAAGTTCCGGGCGGTGAGCAGTACTTC.

CDR3 in DNA: TGTGCCAGCAAAGGGGCAAGCAATCAGCCCCAGCATTTT. Its protein product is CASKGASNQPQHF. The chain links TRBV6-5 to TRBJ1-5; possibly TRBD1 for D (5 bases). The CDR3 runs 13 residues. Trimming stripped 7 bases from V and 1 base from J, with 8 bases between. CDR1 is MNHEY and CDR2 is SVGAGI in the germline V gene.

The chain couples TRBV9 to TRBJ2-2; D is possibly TRBD2 (6 bases). Trimming shortened V by 1 base and J by 1 base, and 8 bases separated the two germline ends. This CDR3 comprises 15 residues. CDR1 is SGDLS and CDR2 is YYNGEE in the germline V gene. CDR3 sequence (DNA): TGTGCCAGCAGCGTAACGGGAGTGAACACCGGGGAGCTGTTTTTT. It is translated as CASSVTGVNTGELFF.